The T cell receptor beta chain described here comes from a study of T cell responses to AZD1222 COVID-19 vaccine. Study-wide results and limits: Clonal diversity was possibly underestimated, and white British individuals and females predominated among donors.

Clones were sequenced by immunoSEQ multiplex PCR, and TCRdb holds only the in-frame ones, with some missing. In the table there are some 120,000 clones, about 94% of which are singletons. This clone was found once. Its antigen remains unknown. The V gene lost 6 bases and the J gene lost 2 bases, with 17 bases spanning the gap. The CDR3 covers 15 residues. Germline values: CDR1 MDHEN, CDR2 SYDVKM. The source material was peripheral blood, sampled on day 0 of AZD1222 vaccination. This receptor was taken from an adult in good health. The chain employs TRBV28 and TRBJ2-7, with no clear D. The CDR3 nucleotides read TGTGCCAGCAGCCCACGAATTATAAGGGCCTACGAGCAGTACTTC. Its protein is CASSPRIIRAYEQYF.